The 28 T cell receptor beta chains below come from one sample, sequenced in a study of PD-1 blockade in classical Hodgkin lymphoma. Some clones are missing from TCRdb's copy, which holds only in-frame ones; the method was immunoSEQ multiplex PCR. In the table there are tens of thousands of clones, just over 90% of which are singletons. Time point of the sample: cycle 4 day 1 (C4D1), after less than 7 weeks of nivolumab. All the patients suffered relapse after autologous stem cell transplantation, and brentuximab vedotin exposure differed. The sample in question was peripheral blood mononuclear cells (PBMCs), obtained before the fourth cycle of nivolumab. These receptor sequences come from a human donor with classical Hodgkin lymphoma.

The rearrangement links TRBV9 to TRBJ2-7, with 7 bases fitting TRBD2. The CDR3 contains 15 residues. Germline-derived CDR1 and CDR2 are SGDLS and YYNGEE. The ends lost 2 bases at V and 0 bases at J; junction bases unmatched: 5. CDR3 bases: TGTGCCAGCAGCGTTACAGCGGGGACCTCCTACGAGCAGTACTTC. This translates into CASSVTAGTSYEQYF.

The CDR3 sequence: CAYLTRVNTEAFF. DNA for the CDR3: TGTGCCTACCTCACTCGGGTGAACACTGAAGCTTTCTTT. The chain has TRBV30 and TRBJ1-1; the D is unclear. The CDR3 totals 13 residues. Germline lookup yields CDR1 GTSNPN and CDR2 SVGIG (reference sequence). V was cut by 7 bases and J by 0 bases, with 12 bases left in between.

The chain joins TRBV28 to TRBJ1-2; TRBD1 matches at 7 bases. The CDR3 has 14 residues. Trimming at V came to 0 bases and at J to 2 bases, leaving 0 bases not matched to a gene. Looked up from germline, CDR1 is MDHEN and CDR2 is SYDVKM. The CDR3 DNA reads TGTGCCAGCAGTTTATGGACAGGGAACTATGGCTACACCTTC. It specifies CASSLWTGNYGYTF.

J is TRBJ2-2 and V is TRBV29-1; maybe TRBD2 (6 bases). Germline V gives CDR1 SQVTM, CDR2 ANQGSEA. Trimming stripped 6 bases from V and 4 bases from J, with 15 bases between. This CDR3 is 14 amino acids long. The CDR3 is CSVTRDSLTGELFF. CDR3 nucleotide sequence: TGCAGCGTAACCCGGGACTCCCTCACCGGGGAGCTGTTTTTT.

The chain is built from TRBV27 and TRBJ1-1; D might be TRBD1 (6 bases). CDR3 length: 14 residues. From germline, CDR1 is MNHEY and CDR2 SMNVEV (reference sequence). The V gene lost 5 bases and the J gene lost 7 bases, with 17 bases spanning the gap. In DNA form, the CDR3 reads TGTGCCAGCAGTCCTCTTGGGGGGCTCCGTGAAGCTTTCTTT. Encoded protein: CASSPLGGLREAFF.

The chain employs TRBV7-7 and TRBJ2-2; 12 bases are a match to TRBD2. This CDR3 has 16 residues. Germline V gene sequence: CDR1 SSHAT, CDR2 FNYEAQ (reference sequence). J lost 6 bases, V lost 5 bases, and 7 bases had no gene match. The CDR3 bases are TGTGCCAGCAGCGCGGGACTAGCGGGTATGGCCGGGGAGCTGTTTTTT. Translation gives CASSAGLAGMAGELFF.

The chain combines TRBV2 with TRBJ2-3; TRBD2 matches 10 bases. The germline V gene has CDR1 SNHLY and CDR2 FYNNEI. Germline trimming cut 7 bases from V and 4 bases from J; bases unmatched to any gene: 8. CDR3 length: 15 amino acids. The CDR3, as DNA: TGTGCCAGCAATAGTCTAGCGGGGGCCGCAGATACGCAGTATTTT. Translating it yields CASNSLAGAADTQYF.

The chain uses TRBV4-2 and TRBJ2-7; 9 nucleotides match TRBD2. Germline V CDR1 and CDR2: LGHNA, YNFKEQ. V gave up 0 bases and J gave up 5 bases; unmatched junction bases: 5. CDR3 length: 15 amino acids. The CDR3 loop is CASSQDGGRGDEQYF. The CDR3 DNA is TGTGCCAGCAGCCAAGATGGCGGGAGGGGCGACGAGCAGTACTTC.

The chain employs TRBV2 and TRBJ1-1; TRBD1 is a possible D gene (5 bases). Trimming left V 7 bases short and J 3 bases short, with 15 bases between. Germline assignment: CDR1 SNHLY and CDR2 FYNNEI. CDR3 length equals 14 residues. The CDR3 DNA reads TGTGCCAGCACGTTTGACAGTAGATACACTGAAGCTTTCTTT. The encoded protein is CASTFDSRYTEAFF.

The CDR3 DNA sequence: TGCGCCAGCAGTGAAACTGGAGGGCGGGGTCTTAAAAAGTACTTC. It translates to CASSETGGRGLKKYF. The chain has TRBV10-2 and TRBJ2-5, with D possibly being TRBD2 (6 bases). Per germline, CDR1 WSHSY and CDR2 SAAADI. V was cut by 3 bases and J by 12 bases, with 23 bases left in between. CDR3 size: 15 residues.

J is TRBJ2-1 and V is TRBV19; D is unresolved. Germline V gene data show CDR1 as LNHDA and CDR2 as SQIVND (reference sequence). V lost 5 bases, J lost 0 bases, and 11 bases lay in between. CDR3 size: 15 residues. For the CDR3, the DNA is TGTGCCAGTAGTGTGGCAGGAACCTCCTACAATGAGCAGTTCTTC. Amino acids: CASSVAGTSYNEQFF.

V gene TRBV5-1 combines with J gene TRBJ1-5; D is unclear. This CDR3 has 14 amino acids. Between the trimmed V and J ends, which lost 0 bases and 6 bases, there was a span of 10 bases. The V gene's germline CDR1 is SGHRS and CDR2 YFSETQ. CDR3 coding DNA: TGCGCCAGCAGCTTGGCCGCGGGTACTCAGCCCCAGCATTTT. Its translation: CASSLAAGTQPQHF. Supplemented by reference TRBV5-1 and TRBJ1-5, the full variable domain reads KAGVTQTPRYLIKTRGQQVTLSCSPISGHRSVSWYQQTPGQGLQFLFEYFSETQRNKGNFPGRFSGRQFSNSRSEMNVSTLELGDSALYLCASSLAAGTQPQHFGDGTRLSIL.

The chain carries TRBV6-1 and TRBJ2-7; perhaps D is TRBD1 or TRBD2 (5 bases each). There are 13 residues in the CDR3. V lost 7 bases, J lost 2 bases, and 12 bases lay in between. Per the germline V gene, CDR1 is MNHNS and CDR2 is SASEGT. The CDR3 region is CASTRDGTYEQYF. CDR3 coding DNA: TGTGCCAGCACACGGGACGGCACCTACGAGCAGTACTTC.

This clone showed up just a few times. J is TRBJ1-5 and V is TRBV7-2; D unresolved. V was trimmed by 0 bases and J by 6 bases, leaving 6 bases between them. The CDR3 spans 13 residues. Germline assignment: CDR1 SGHTA and CDR2 FQGNSA. DNA of the CDR3: TGTGCCAGCAGCTTAGCCGTGGGTCAGCCCCAGCATTTT. Its translation is CASSLAVGQPQHF.

The chain combines TRBV4-1 with TRBJ1-1; D is ambiguous. Germline V gene sequence: CDR1 MGHRA, CDR2 YSYEKL. Trimming left V 0 bases short and J 6 bases short, with 11 bases between. There are 14 residues in the CDR3. DNA for the CDR3: TGCGCCAGCAGCCAAGATATATTGGTGGCTGAAGCTTTCTTT. This encodes CASSQDILVAEAFF.

The V call is TRBV18, the J call TRBJ1-1, with TRBD1 matching over 7 bases. Trimming at V came to 1 base and at J to 5 bases, leaving 4 bases not matched to a gene. Germline V gene lookup returns CDR1 KGHSH and CDR2 LQKENI. The CDR3 contains 14 residues. The CDR3 bases are TGTGCCAGCTCACCACGACAGGGAGCTACTGAAGCTTTCTTT. Protein product: CASSPRQGATEAFF.

This chain connects TRBV11-2 to TRBJ1-2, with 7 bases that match TRBD1. In germline, CDR1 is SGHAT, CDR2 FQNNGV. The CDR3 consists of 13 residues. With V trimmed by 5 bases and J by 5 bases, 5 bases remained unmatched. CDR3 protein: CASSQGQYYGYTF. In DNA, the CDR3 is TGTGCCAGCAGCCAGGGACAGTATTATGGCTACACCTTC.

The chain employs TRBV20-1 and TRBJ1-2; D is unresolved. Germline-derived CDR1 and CDR2 are DFQATT and SNEGSKA (reference sequence). Deletions cut 6 bases from V and 8 bases from J, with 13 bases between. The CDR3 is 11 amino acids. The CDR3 region is CSAPAPGGYTF. As DNA, the CDR3 is TGCAGTGCCCCAGCCCCGGGAGGCTACACCTTC.

The gene calls are TRBV19 and TRBJ2-2; the match to TRBD2 covers 8 bases. With 7 bases clipped from V and 5 bases from J, the junction kept 12 bases outside the gene matches. The CDR3 loop spans 16 amino acids. The V gene's germline CDR1 is LNHDA and CDR2 SQIVND (reference sequence). The CDR3 DNA sequence: TGTGCCAGTAAGAAGGACTGGACTAGCCTGACCGGGGAGCTGTTTTTT. It codes for CASKKDWTSLTGELFF.

The chain links TRBV29-1 to TRBJ2-7, with 7 positions matching TRBD2. Germline values: CDR1 SQVTM, CDR2 ANQGSEA. J lost 3 bases, V lost 7 bases, and 6 bases had no gene match. The CDR3 runs to 12 residues. CDR3 sequence reads: CSAASGNYEQYF. CDR3 DNA: TGCAGCGCCGCTAGCGGTAACTACGAGCAGTACTTC.

CDR3 nucleotides: TGTGCCAGCTCACCACTCCCGGGGGCGAATGAAAAACTGTTTTTT. This translates into CASSPLPGANEKLFF. The gene calls are TRBV18 and TRBJ1-4; possible D gene TRBD1, 6 bases. The CDR3 contains 15 residues. Trimming left V 1 base short and J 5 bases short, with 11 bases between. Per the germline V gene, CDR1 is KGHSH and CDR2 is LQKENI. Drawing the rest from reference TRBV18 and TRBJ1-4, the complete variable domain is NAGVMQNPRHLVRRRGQEARLRCSPMKGHSHVYWYRQLPEEGLKFMVYLQKENIIDESGMPKERFSAEFPKEGPSILRIQQVVRGDSAAYFCASSPLPGANEKLFFGSGTQLSVL.

Within the sample, this clone is medium-sized (0.01 to 0.1%). In the same sample, other DNA sequences code for this CDR3. This sequence joins TRBV10-2 and TRBJ1-5; D gene unclear. Trimming removed 0 bases from V and 1 base from J, with 10 bases in between. Germline CDR1 is WSHSY and CDR2 is SAAADI. CDR3 size: 16 residues. The CDR3 region has the DNA TGCGCCAGCAGTGAGTCGCCGGGTAACAGCAATCAGCCCCAGCATTTT. This gives the protein CASSESPGNSNQPQHF.

This clone was picked up one time. The CDR3 loop reads CASRSVVSGYTF. The CDR3 coding sequence is TGTGCCAGCCGGTCTGTAGTCTCCGGCTACACCTTC. The chain combines TRBV27 with TRBJ1-2; unclear D gene. The CDR3 length is 12 residues. The V gene lost 8 bases and the J gene lost 8 bases, with 15 bases spanning the gap. Germline V CDR1 and CDR2: MNHEY, SMNVEV (reference sequence).

The chain is built from TRBV19 and TRBJ2-3; 14 nucleotides match TRBD2. Germline V CDR1 and CDR2: LNHDA, SQIVND (reference sequence). V gave up 5 bases and J gave up 5 bases; unmatched junction bases: 18. There are 20 residues in the CDR3. The CDR3 here is CASSYTGTAGTSGRLDTQYF. The CDR3 nucleotides are TGTGCCAGTAGTTATACGGGGACAGCTGGGACTAGCGGGAGATTAGATACGCAGTATTTT.

The V gene is TRBV5-1, the J gene TRBJ2-1, with 8 bases lining up with TRBD2. This CDR3 is 15 amino acids long. Trimming removed 0 bases from V and 2 bases from J; junction bases left unmatched: 1. Germline values: CDR1 SGHRS, CDR2 YFSETQ. This CDR3 is CASSLGGGTYNEQFF. DNA for the CDR3: TGCGCCAGCAGCTTGGGCGGGGGGACCTACAATGAGCAGTTCTTC.

This clone was counted a single time. This chain uses TRBV28 with TRBJ2-3, with 7 nucleotides matching TRBD1. Germline CDR1 MDHEN, CDR2 SYDVKM. The ends lost 5 bases at V and 12 bases at J; junction bases unmatched: 5. This CDR3 comprises 11 residues. The CDR3 sequence: CASSPGQVQYF. In nucleotides, the CDR3 is TGTGCCAGCAGTCCTGGACAGGTTCAGTATTTT.

The rearrangement joins TRBV19 to TRBJ1-2, with TRBD1 matching 7 bases. V shed 3 bases and J 10 bases; nucleotides not matched to a gene: 5. The CDR3 covers 12 residues. The germline V gene encodes CDR1 LNHDA and CDR2 SQIVND (reference sequence). For the CDR3, the DNA is TGTGCCAGTAGTATGAGGGACAGATACTACACCTTC. Protein: CASSMRDRYYTF.

V gene TRBV7-8 combines with J gene TRBJ2-5; perhaps TRBD1 as D (6 bases). This CDR3 spans 15 amino acids. Germline CDR1 is SGHVS and CDR2 is FQNEAQ. V lost 5 bases, J lost 5 bases, and 18 bases lay in between. This CDR3 reads CASSLTQGLGETQYF. CDR3 in DNA: TGTGCCAGCAGCCTAACTCAGGGGCTGGGGGAGACCCAGTACTTC.